A single sample gave rise to the 32 T cell receptor beta chains below, sequenced in a study of siplizumab effects on memory and regulatory T cells. Produced via immunoSEQ multiplex PCR; TCRdb's table is partial and in-frame only. Of 100,000 or so clones listed, 80% to 95% are singletons. The sequencing sample was made of CD4+ T cells sorted from blood. These receptors all stem from a human donor in good health.

The chain has TRBV4-3 and TRBJ1-5; a possible D gene is TRBD1 (6 bases). The CDR3 contains 14 residues. V lost 4 bases and J lost 8, with 15 bases in between. Per the germline V gene, CDR1 is LGHNA and CDR2 is YSLEER. The CDR3 DNA follows: TGCGCCAGCAGCCCGGGACATGGGACCGAGCCCCAGCATTTT. Translation gives CASSPGHGTEPQHF.

The genes are TRBV4-1 and TRBJ2-2, with D possibly called TRBD1 or TRBD2 (6 bases each). This CDR3 spans 16 amino acids. Germline values: CDR1 MGHRA, CDR2 YSYEKL. With 3 bases removed from V and 3 bases from J, the gap between germline ends came to 14 bases. This CDR3 reads CASSHKEGVDTGELFF. In DNA form, the CDR3 reads TGCGCCAGCAGCCACAAGGAGGGGGTGGACACCGGGGAGCTGTTTTTT.

CDR3 amino acids: CASSQNAGPETQYF. The CDR3, as DNA: TGCGCCAGCAGCCAAAACGCGGGGCCGGAGACCCAGTACTTC. This chain connects TRBV4-1 to TRBJ2-5; TRBD2 might be the D (6 bases). The germline CDR1 and CDR2 sequences are MGHRA and YSYEKL. The length of the CDR3 is 14 residues. Trimming left V 2 bases short and J 5 bases short, with 12 bases between.

The gene calls are TRBV6-1 and TRBJ1-2; D is uncertain. This CDR3 has 11 residues. Germline CDR1 reads MNHNS; CDR2 reads SASEGT. Between the trimmed V and J ends, which lost 3 bases and 8 bases, there was a span of 7 bases. CDR3 amino acids: CASSETGGYTF. The CDR3 DNA reads TGTGCCAGCAGTGAGACGGGCGGCTACACCTTC.

Remarks on this clone: One end of the junction fails to match germline, which may point to a read error. This chain joins TRBV10-3 and TRBJ2-5; TRBD2 matches 11 bases. Germline values: CDR1 ENHRY, CDR2 SYGVKD. CDR3 length equals 15 residues. CDR3 region: CAISESSGGQETQYF. The CDR3, as DNA: TGTGCCATCAGCGAGTCTAGCGGGGGGCAAGAGACCCAGTACTTC.

A single count supports this clone. The sample holds other DNA sequences that translate to the same CDR3. The genes are TRBV7-2 and TRBJ2-3, with no clear D. Trimming removed 3 bases from V and 2 bases from J, with 3 bases in between. The length of the CDR3 is 12 residues. Germline CDR1 reads SGHTA; CDR2 reads FQGNSA. CDR3 protein: CASSFATDTQYF. CDR3 sequence (DNA): TGTGCCAGCAGCTTTGCCACAGATACGCAGTATTTT.

The genes are TRBV11-1 and TRBJ2-5, with 9 bases identical to TRBD2. Trimming removed 0 bases from V and 1 base from J; junction bases left unmatched: 3. The germline V gene encodes CDR1 SGHAT and CDR2 FQDESV (reference sequence). The CDR3 has 16 amino acids. CDR3 DNA sequence: TGTGCCAGCAGCTTAGCGAGGCGGGGGGGCCAAGAGACCCAGTACTTC. Translated, it gives CASSLARRGGQETQYF.

This clone was seen more than once but under ten times. The rearrangement links TRBV5-4 to TRBJ2-3; 7 bases match TRBD1. V trimming: 1 base; J trimming: 0 bases; junction bases outside the gene matches: 5. Germline V gene sequence: CDR1 SGHNT, CDR2 YYREEE (reference sequence). The CDR3 sequence is 16 residues long. In DNA form, the CDR3 reads TGTGCCAGCAGCTTGCGGGGCAGGGGGAGCACAGATACGCAGTATTTT. Amino acid sequence: CASSLRGRGSTDTQYF.

V is TRBV14 and J is TRBJ2-1, with D possibly being TRBD2 (6 bases). Germline V gene lookup returns CDR1 SGHDN and CDR2 FVKESK. This CDR3 is built from 16 residues. V lost 0 bases and J lost 7, with 16 bases in between. The CDR3 DNA reads TGTGCCAGCAGCCAAGAATTAACAGGAGGGATTAATGAGCAGTTCTTC. As protein: CASSQELTGGINEQFF.

The V and J genes are TRBV29-1 and TRBJ2-1; possibly TRBD2 for D (6 bases). The CDR3 totals 11 residues. The germline gives CDR1 SQVTM, CDR2 ANQGSEA. Trimming left V 6 bases short and J 9 bases short, with 12 bases between. DNA of the CDR3: TGCAGCGTCTCAAACGGGGGTGAGCAGTTCTTC. It is translated as CSVSNGGEQFF.

The genes are TRBV19 and TRBJ1-1; TRBD1 is a possible D gene (5 bases). The V gene's germline CDR1 is LNHDA and CDR2 SQIVND (reference sequence). V lost 5 bases to trimming and J lost 4 bases, with 17 bases between them. CDR3 length equals 15 residues. The CDR3 sequence: CASSLAGIGSTEAFF. CDR3 nucleotide sequence: TGTGCCAGTAGTTTGGCAGGGATAGGTAGCACTGAAGCTTTCTTT.

The chain links TRBV6-1 to TRBJ1-3; D uncertain. The germline gives CDR1 MNHNS, CDR2 SASEGT. This CDR3 region has 13 residues. V was cut by 7 bases and J by 0 bases, with 7 bases left in between. The CDR3, as DNA: TGTGCCAGCAATTCGAACTCTGGAAACACCATATATTTT. This sequence encodes CASNSNSGNTIYF.

The chain recombines TRBV28 with TRBJ1-3, with D unresolved. CDR1 MDHEN and CDR2 SYDVKM come from the germline V gene. V dropped 2 bases and J dropped 1 base, with 9 bases sitting between them. CDR3 length: 15 amino acids. CDR3 in amino acids: CASSLPVQSGNTIYF. The CDR3 nucleotides read TGTGCCAGCAGTTTACCCGTCCAGTCTGGAAACACCATATATTTT.

This clone was seen only a few times. The V and J genes are TRBV10-3 and TRBJ1-5; D ambiguous. V dropped 0 bases and J dropped 8 bases, with 8 bases sitting between them. CDR1 is ENHRY, CDR2 SYGVKD, per germline. The CDR3 length is 13 residues. The CDR3: CAISESLVEPQHF. CDR3 DNA sequence: TGTGCCATCAGTGAGTCTTTGGTTGAGCCCCAGCATTTT.

This rearrangement joins TRBV2 to TRBJ2-7; tentative D call: TRBD1 (5 bases). V was cut by 6 bases and J by 4 bases, with 16 bases left in between. CDR3 length equals 14 residues. Germline V gene data show CDR1 as SNHLY and CDR2 as FYNNEI. The chain's CDR3 is CASSLSGSNYEQYF. In DNA form, the CDR3 reads TGTGCCAGCAGCCTGTCAGGGTCTAATTACGAGCAGTACTTC.

This sequence joins TRBV5-1 and TRBJ1-2; D is ambiguous. Germline CDR1 SGHRS, CDR2 YFSETQ. CDR3 length: 14 amino acids. Trimming cost V 1 base and J 5 bases, with 12 bases left between them. This chain's CDR3 is CASSLTDSNYGYTF. CDR3 nucleotides: TGCGCCAGCAGCTTGACAGATTCCAATTATGGCTACACCTTC.

The chain has TRBV10-3 and TRBJ1-6, with D hard to call. CDR1 is ENHRY, CDR2 SYGVKD, per germline. The CDR3 has 16 amino acids. Trimming left V 0 bases short and J 4 bases short, with 10 bases between. CDR3 DNA sequence: TGTGCCATCAGTGAGTCGAGGGCTCGGTATAATTCACCCCTCCACTTT. It codes for CAISESRARYNSPLHF.

This rearrangement joins TRBV20-1 to TRBJ2-5, with D unresolved. In germline, CDR1 is DFQATT, CDR2 SNEGSKA (reference sequence). V gave up 6 bases and J gave up 7 bases, with 9 bases separating them. The CDR3 is 10 amino acids. CDR3 loop: CSAAGATQYF. CDR3 sequence (DNA): TGCAGTGCCGCCGGCGCGACCCAGTACTTC.

The V call is TRBV19, the J call TRBJ2-1, with TRBD2 matching 9 bases. V lost 6 bases to trimming and J lost 9 bases; unmatched junction nucleotides: 12. CDR1 is LNHDA, CDR2 SQIVND, per germline (reference sequence). This CDR3 comprises 15 residues. The CDR3 protein is CASSPRRAGGLEQFF. In DNA form, the CDR3 reads TGTGCCAGTAGCCCGCGACGGGCGGGGGGGCTTGAGCAGTTCTTC. The complete variable domain, with remaining parts taken from reference TRBV19 and TRBJ2-1, reads DGGITQSPKYLFRKEGQNVTLSCEQNLNHDAMYWYRQDPGQGLRLIYYSQIVNDFQKGDIAEGYSVSREKKESFPLTVTSAQKNPTAFYLCASSPRRAGGLEQFFGPGTRLTVL.

This rearrangement joins TRBV5-1 to TRBJ2-3, with TRBD2 identical over 7 bases. V was pared by 1 base and J by 6 bases, with 5 bases of the junction left unmatched. The germline V gene encodes CDR1 SGHRS and CDR2 YFSETQ. The CDR3 extends over 14 amino acids. The CDR3 nucleotides read TGCGCCAGCAGCTTGCGGACTAGTGCGGATACGCAGTATTTT. Protein product: CASSLRTSADTQYF. Full variable domain (remainder filled in from reference TRBV5-1 and TRBJ2-3): KAGVTQTPRYLIKTRGQQVTLSCSPISGHRSVSWYQQTPGQGLQFLFEYFSETQRNKGNFPGRFSGRQFSNSRSEMNVSTLELGDSALYLCASSLRTSADTQYFGPGTRLTVL.

V gene TRBV6-5 combines with J gene TRBJ1-2; D may be TRBD1 (5 bases). This CDR3 region has 13 residues. Per the germline V gene, CDR1 is MNHEY and CDR2 is SVGAGI. Trimming took 2 bases from V and 4 from J, leaving 8 bases between them. CDR3 sequence (DNA): TGTGCCAGCAGTTACGGGGCCAGCTATGGCTACACCTTC. Amino acid sequence: CASSYGASYGYTF.

The chain links TRBV4-1 to TRBJ2-1; D not certain. CDR3 size: 16 residues. Germline CDR1 is MGHRA and CDR2 is YSYEKL. Trimming removed 0 bases from V and 4 bases from J, with 13 bases in between. For the CDR3, the DNA is TGCGCCAGCAGCCAAGATGGCCAGCCGGCTTACAATGAGCAGTTCTTC. This gives the protein CASSQDGQPAYNEQFF.

The chain uses TRBV6-1 and TRBJ2-3, with D perhaps matching TRBD1 or TRBD2 (7 bases each). The germline V and J ends were trimmed by 2 bases and 3 bases, with 15 bases remaining between them. Germline values: CDR1 MNHNS, CDR2 SASEGT. This CDR3 has 16 amino acids. CDR3 sequence (DNA): TGTGCCAGCAGTGAAAGGCGCAGGGGGGGGACAGATACGCAGTATTTT. Protein sequence: CASSERRRGGTDTQYF.

J is TRBJ2-7 and V is TRBV5-1, with D uncertain. CDR1 is SGHRS, CDR2 YFSETQ, per germline. The CDR3 covers 14 residues. Deletions cut 0 bases from V and 5 bases from J, with 12 bases between. The CDR3 DNA sequence: TGCGCCAGCAGCTTGGATGTCAGGTCGGACGAGCAGTACTTC. It yields the protein CASSLDVRSDEQYF.

Only one count was recorded for this clone. The chain employs TRBV6-1 and TRBJ1-1; 7 bases match TRBD1. The CDR3 covers 15 residues. Germline CDR1 MNHNS, CDR2 SASEGT. Trimming removed 6 bases from V and 7 bases from J; junction bases left unmatched: 14. The CDR3: CASSEGARSIDEAFF. In DNA, the CDR3 is TGTGCCAGCAGCGAGGGGGCACGGAGTATCGATGAAGCTTTCTTT.

CDR3 amino acids: CASRTGTVVIYGGYTF. CDR3 coding DNA: TGTGCCAGTAGGACCGGGACCGTAGTCATCTATGGGGGCTACACCTTC. This chain uses TRBV27 with TRBJ1-2; D possibly corresponds to TRBD1 (5 bases). The V gene's germline CDR1 is MNHEY and CDR2 SMNVEV (reference sequence). The V and J ends lost 9 bases and 8 bases respectively, with 28 bases between them. The CDR3 contains 16 residues.

The chain combines TRBV9 with TRBJ2-7, with a weak D call TRBD1 (6 bases). The CDR3 has 17 amino acids. Germline lookup yields CDR1 SGDLS and CDR2 YYNGEE. V lost 7 bases and J lost 0, with 23 bases in between. The CDR3 is CASVAVWGTSNSYEQYF. As DNA, the CDR3 is TGTGCCAGCGTGGCGGTCTGGGGGACATCAAACTCCTACGAGCAGTACTTC.

The chain uses TRBV7-9 and TRBJ1-2; TRBD1 matches at 11 bases. The CDR3 length is 14 residues. V lost 5 bases, J lost 8 bases, and 7 bases stayed unmatched. Germline V CDR1 and CDR2: SEHNR, FQNEAQ (reference sequence). CDR3 protein: CASSRDRGRGGYTF. The CDR3, as DNA: TGTGCCAGCAGCAGGGACAGGGGGAGAGGGGGCTACACCTTC.

This clone has a handful of counts. The chain uses TRBV5-6 and TRBJ1-1, with D possibly TRBD1 on 5 matching bases. Between the trimmed V and J ends, which lost 3 bases and 0 bases, there was a span of 15 bases. The CDR3 has 16 amino acids. Germline V lookup: CDR1 SGHDT, CDR2 YYEEEE. CDR3 region: CASSWHGAPLNTEAFF. The CDR3 DNA is TGTGCCAGCAGCTGGCACGGGGCCCCTTTGAACACTGAAGCTTTCTTT.

The V call is TRBV6-1, the J call TRBJ1-1, with a tentative D call TRBD1 (5 bases). The V end was cut by 2 bases, the J end by 3 bases, with 7 bases between. The CDR3 is made up of 13 amino acids. Germline assignment: CDR1 MNHNS and CDR2 SASEGT. Written as DNA, the CDR3 is TGTGCCAGCAGTGAACGAGGGGACACTGAAGCTTTCTTT. As protein: CASSERGDTEAFF.

The sample holds one count of this clone. The genes are TRBV7-3 and TRBJ2-3; 9 bases are shared with TRBD2. CDR3 length: 17 amino acids. Germline CDR1 and CDR2: SGHTA and FQGTGA. V was pared by 5 bases and J by 3 bases, with 12 bases of the junction left unmatched. The CDR3 DNA reads TGTGCCAGCAGCCAAGGGGTAGCGGGGGCCCAGACAGATACGCAGTATTTT. Protein product: CASSQGVAGAQTDTQYF.

V is TRBV9 and J is TRBJ2-6; perhaps TRBD1 as D (6 bases). The germline V gene has CDR1 SGDLS and CDR2 YYNGEE. Trimming cost V 4 bases and J 0 bases, with 11 bases left between them. The CDR3 loop spans 16 amino acids. The CDR3 sequence: CASSMGQFSGANVLTF. DNA for the CDR3: TGTGCCAGCAGCATGGGACAATTCTCTGGGGCCAACGTCCTGACTTTC.